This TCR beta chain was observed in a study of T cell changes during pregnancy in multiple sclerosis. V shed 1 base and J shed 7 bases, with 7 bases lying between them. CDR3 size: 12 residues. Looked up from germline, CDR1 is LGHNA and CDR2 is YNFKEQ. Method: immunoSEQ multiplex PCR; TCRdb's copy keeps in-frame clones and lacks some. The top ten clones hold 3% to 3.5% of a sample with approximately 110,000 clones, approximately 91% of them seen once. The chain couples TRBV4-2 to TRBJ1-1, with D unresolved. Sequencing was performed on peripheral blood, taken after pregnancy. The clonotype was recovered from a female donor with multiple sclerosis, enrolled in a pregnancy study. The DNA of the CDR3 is TGTGCCAGCAGCCAAGTGACGGGTGAAGCTTTCTTT. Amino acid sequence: CASSQVTGEAFF.